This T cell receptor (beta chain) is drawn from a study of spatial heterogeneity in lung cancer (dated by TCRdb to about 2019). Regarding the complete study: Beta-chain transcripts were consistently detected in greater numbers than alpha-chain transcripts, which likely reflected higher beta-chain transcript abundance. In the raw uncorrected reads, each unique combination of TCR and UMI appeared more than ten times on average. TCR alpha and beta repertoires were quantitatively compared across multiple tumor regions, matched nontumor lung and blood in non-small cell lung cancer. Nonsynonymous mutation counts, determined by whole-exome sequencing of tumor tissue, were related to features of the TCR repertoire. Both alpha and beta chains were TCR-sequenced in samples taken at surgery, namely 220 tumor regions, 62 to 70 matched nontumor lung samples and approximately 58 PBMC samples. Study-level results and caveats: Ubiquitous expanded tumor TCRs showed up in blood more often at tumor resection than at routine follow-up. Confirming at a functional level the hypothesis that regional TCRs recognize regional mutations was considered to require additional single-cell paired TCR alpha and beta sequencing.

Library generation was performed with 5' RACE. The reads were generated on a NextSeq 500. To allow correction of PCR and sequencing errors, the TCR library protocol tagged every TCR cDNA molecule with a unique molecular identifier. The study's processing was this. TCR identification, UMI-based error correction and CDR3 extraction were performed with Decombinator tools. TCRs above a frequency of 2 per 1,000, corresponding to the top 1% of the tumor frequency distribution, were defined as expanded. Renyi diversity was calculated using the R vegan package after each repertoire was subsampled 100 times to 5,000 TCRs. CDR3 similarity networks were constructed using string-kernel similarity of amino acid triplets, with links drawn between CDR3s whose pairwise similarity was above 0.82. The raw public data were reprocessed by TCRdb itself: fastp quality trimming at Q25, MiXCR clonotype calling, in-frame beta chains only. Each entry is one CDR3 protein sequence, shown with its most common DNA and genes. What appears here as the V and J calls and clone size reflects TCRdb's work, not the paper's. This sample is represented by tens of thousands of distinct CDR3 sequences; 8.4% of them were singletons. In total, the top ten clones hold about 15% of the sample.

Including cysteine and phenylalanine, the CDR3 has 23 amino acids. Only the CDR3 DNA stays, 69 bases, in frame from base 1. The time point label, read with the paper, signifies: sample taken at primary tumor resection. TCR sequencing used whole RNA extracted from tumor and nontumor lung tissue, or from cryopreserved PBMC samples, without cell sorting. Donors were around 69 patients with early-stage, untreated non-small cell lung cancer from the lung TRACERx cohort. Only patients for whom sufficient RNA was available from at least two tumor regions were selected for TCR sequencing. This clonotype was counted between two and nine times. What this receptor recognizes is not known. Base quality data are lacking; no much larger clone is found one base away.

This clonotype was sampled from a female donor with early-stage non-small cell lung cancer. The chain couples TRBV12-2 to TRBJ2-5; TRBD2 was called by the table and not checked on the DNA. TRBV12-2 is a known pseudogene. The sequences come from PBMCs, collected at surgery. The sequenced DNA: TGTGCAAGTCGCTTGGGCCGCTTGTTCATTGGGCCGGACTCTCCATTAATAGTGAAGACCCAGTACTTC. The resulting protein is CASRLGRLFIGPDSPLIVKTQYF.